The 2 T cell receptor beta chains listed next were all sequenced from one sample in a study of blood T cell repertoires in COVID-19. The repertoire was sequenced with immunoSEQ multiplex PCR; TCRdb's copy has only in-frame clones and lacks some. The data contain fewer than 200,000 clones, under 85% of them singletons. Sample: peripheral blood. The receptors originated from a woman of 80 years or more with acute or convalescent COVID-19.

The CDR3 DNA sequence: TGTGCCAGCACAGCCGGGATGTGGTTCTTC. Encoded protein: CASTAGMWFF. The chain links TRBV6-5 to TRBJ2-1; D is possibly TRBD2 (5 bases). The CDR3 totals 10 residues. Deletions cut 7 bases from V and 15 bases from J, with 13 bases between. CDR1 and CDR2 from the germline V gene are MNHEY and SVGAGI.

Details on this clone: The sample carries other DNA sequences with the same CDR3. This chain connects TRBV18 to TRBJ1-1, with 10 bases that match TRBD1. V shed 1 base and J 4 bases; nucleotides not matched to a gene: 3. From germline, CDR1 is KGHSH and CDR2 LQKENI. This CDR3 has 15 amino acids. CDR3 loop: CASSPRDRGGTEAFF. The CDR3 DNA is TGTGCCAGCTCACCACGGGACAGGGGTGGCACTGAAGCTTTCTTT.